This T cell receptor (beta chain) was captured by sequencing in a study of T cells in Graves' hyperthyroidism and ophthalmopathy. About the research overall: Upon initial diagnosis and before any treatment, peripheral blood was collected. Broader study findings: Appearing also in blood were most of the thyroid clonotypes expanded above 0.001.

Amplification of TCR beta CDR3 regions was performed using RNA transcripts as template. The HTBI primer set was used in a first-round RT-PCR of the TCR CDR3. TCRdb ran MiXCR on the multiplex PCR reads and lists one entry per CDR3 protein. The data contain roughly 580,000 distinct CDR3 sequences, roughly 13% of them seen just once; the ten biggest clones take up 5% to 7%. Pregnant or lactating patients were excluded, as were those with uncontrolled infection or other autoimmune disease. This clonotype has a count of ten or more. The antigen is not known. Source material: blood. This receptor was obtained from a woman in her twenties or thirties with Graves' hyperthyroidism that later progressed to Graves' ophthalmopathy.

The CDR3, as DNA: TGTGCCAGCAGGCCCGGGACGGGCATCTACGAGCAGTACTTC. The encoded protein is CASRPGTGIYEQYF. The J gene is TRBJ2-7, the V gene TRBV28; the D gene could be TRBD1 or TRBD2 (5 bases each). V shed 6 bases and J shed 3 bases, with 15 bases lying between them. The length of the CDR3 is 14 residues. Germline V lookup: CDR1 MDHEN, CDR2 SYDVKM.